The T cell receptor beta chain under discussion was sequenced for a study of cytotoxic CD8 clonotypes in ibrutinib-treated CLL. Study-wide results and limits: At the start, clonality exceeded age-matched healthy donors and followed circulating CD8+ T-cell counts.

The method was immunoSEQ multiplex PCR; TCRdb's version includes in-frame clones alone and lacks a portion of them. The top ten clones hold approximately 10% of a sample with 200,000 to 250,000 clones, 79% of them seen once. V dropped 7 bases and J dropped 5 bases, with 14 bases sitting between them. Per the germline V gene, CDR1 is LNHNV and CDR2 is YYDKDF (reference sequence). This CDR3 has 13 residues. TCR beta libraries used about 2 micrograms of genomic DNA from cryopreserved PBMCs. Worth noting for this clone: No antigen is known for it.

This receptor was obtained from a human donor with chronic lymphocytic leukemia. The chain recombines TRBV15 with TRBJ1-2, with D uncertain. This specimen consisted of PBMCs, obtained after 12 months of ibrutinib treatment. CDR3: CATTTPDLYGYTF. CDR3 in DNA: TGTGCCACCACTACCCCGGACCTTTATGGCTACACCTTC. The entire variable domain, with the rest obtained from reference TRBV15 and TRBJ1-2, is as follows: DAMVIQNPRYQVTQFGKPVTLSCSQTLNHNVMYWYQQKSSQAPKLLFHYYDKDFNNEADTPDNFQSRRPNTSFCFLDIRSPGLGDTAMYLCATTTPDLYGYTFGSGTRLTVV.